The 10 T cell receptor beta chains in this list originate from one sample, sequenced in a study of technical replicates of blood from four donors. Libraries were prepared by immunoSEQ multiplex PCR; TCRdb keeps only in-frame clonotypes and omits some of them. The table has around 97,000 clones, roughly 96% seen once. The specimen sequenced was T cells isolated from PBMCs. These receptor sequences come from a human donor in good health.

The V call is TRBV6-1, the J call TRBJ2-7, with 7 positions matching TRBD1. The V segment lost 9 bases and the J segment 0 bases; nucleotides outside the gene matches: 5. Germline V gives CDR1 MNHNS, CDR2 SASEGT. CDR3 length: 13 residues. CDR3 loop: CASGGQPSYEQYF. The CDR3 DNA sequence: TGTGCCAGTGGGGGACAGCCCTCCTACGAGCAGTACTTC.

The chain couples TRBV19 to TRBJ1-5; D unclear. In germline, CDR1 is LNHDA, CDR2 SQIVND (reference sequence). Trimming removed 3 bases at V and 6 bases at J, with 15 bases between. This CDR3 has 15 amino acids. The CDR3 sequence is CASSIERREGQPQHF. The DNA for the CDR3 is TGTGCCAGTAGTATTGAGAGGAGAGAAGGTCAGCCCCAGCATTTT. Based on the CDR3 plus reference TRBV19 and TRBJ1-5, the full variable domain is DGGITQSPKYLFRKEGQNVTLSCEQNLNHDAMYWYRQDPGQGLRLIYYSQIVNDFQKGDIAEGYSVSREKKESFPLTVTSAQKNPTAFYLCASSIERREGQPQHFGDGTRLSIL.

The chain has TRBV4-1 and TRBJ2-2, with D hard to call. CDR1 and CDR2 from the germline V gene are MGHRA and YSYEKL. V was trimmed by 1 base and J by 10 bases, leaving 7 bases between them. The CDR3 totals 12 residues. In nucleotides, the CDR3 is TGCGCCAGCAGCCAAGGAGTTGAGGAGCTGTTTTTT. This sequence encodes CASSQGVEELFF.

This sequence joins TRBV7-9 and TRBJ2-7; 8 bases fit TRBD1. This CDR3 region has 15 residues. Germline values: CDR1 SEHNR, CDR2 FQNEAQ (reference sequence). After removal of 5 bases from V and 0 bases from J, the junction contained 6 bases not matched to a gene. The CDR3 nucleotides read TGTGCCAGCAGCCCCCCCGGGACAGGCTCCTACGAGCAGTACTTC. Protein product: CASSPPGTGSYEQYF. The variable domain in full, completed from reference TRBV7-9 and TRBJ2-7, reads DTGVSQNPRHKITKRGQNVTFRCDPISEHNRLYWYRQTLGQGPEFLTYFQNEAQLEKSRLLSDRFSAERPKGSFSTLEIQRTEQGDSAMYLCASSPPGTGSYEQYFGPGTRLTVT.

This chain joins TRBV27 and TRBJ1-1; 7 nucleotides align to TRBD1. Germline assignment: CDR1 MNHEY and CDR2 SMNVEV (reference sequence). The CDR3 spans 15 residues. V lost 2 bases and J lost 6; bases outside the gene matches: 9. The CDR3 region is CASSLNRGMVPEAFF. The CDR3 DNA is TGTGCCAGCAGTTTAAACAGGGGTATGGTGCCTGAAGCTTTCTTT.

V and J are TRBV27 and TRBJ2-5; D is perhaps TRBD1 (6 bases). Deletions cut 3 bases from V and 5 bases from J, with 7 bases between. The CDR3 is made up of 12 amino acids. CDR1 is MNHEY, CDR2 SMNVEV, per germline (reference sequence). CDR3: CASSFQGETQYF. In DNA, the CDR3 is TGTGCCAGCAGTTTCCAGGGGGAGACCCAGTACTTC.

The genes are TRBV14 and TRBJ1-1; TRBD1 is a possible D gene (5 bases). Germline CDR1 and CDR2: SGHDN and FVKESK. Trimming took 1 base from V and 4 from J, leaving 16 bases between them. This CDR3 is built from 16 residues. CDR3 amino acids: CASSQGFYGQGTEAFF. The CDR3 coding sequence is TGTGCCAGCAGCCAAGGGTTTTACGGCCAGGGCACTGAAGCTTTCTTT.

This chain links TRBV15 with TRBJ1-4, with D unclear. V dropped 0 bases and J dropped 6 bases, with 8 bases sitting between them. Germline V gives CDR1 LNHNV, CDR2 YYDKDF (reference sequence). This CDR3 comprises 14 residues. This CDR3 reads CATSRDPGDEKLFF. Written as DNA, the CDR3 is TGTGCCACCAGCAGAGATCCCGGGGATGAAAAACTGTTTTTT.

The rearrangement uses TRBV4-1 and TRBJ1-4; TRBD1 matches 8 bases. The germline CDR1 and CDR2 sequences are MGHRA and YSYEKL. Trimming took 4 bases from V and 8 from J; bases not matched to a gene: 6. The CDR3 is made up of 14 amino acids. The CDR3 sequence is CASSLQGAGEKLFF. DNA of the CDR3: TGCGCCAGCAGCCTTCAGGGGGCAGGGGAAAAACTGTTTTTT.

The chain carries TRBV4-1 and TRBJ2-5; tentative D call: TRBD2 (5 bases). The germline V gene has CDR1 MGHRA and CDR2 YSYEKL. CDR3 length: 15 amino acids. Trimming stripped 1 base from V and 3 bases from J, with 12 bases between. CDR3 DNA sequence: TGCGCCAGCAGCCAAGCACGAGGGAGTAAAGAGACCCAGTACTTC. It encodes CASSQARGSKETQYF.